The entry that follows covers one T cell receptor (beta chain) sequence. Its target is unknown. The sample is drawn from a study of CXCR3-negative and CXCR3-positive naive CD8 T cells. Points from the study as a whole: In naive cells, CXCR3-negative and CXCR3-positive subsets had similar TRBV-TRBJ usage; memory cells differed.

Libraries of TRB cDNA were made by 5' RACE and carried UMIs. From its re-call of the 5' RACE reads, TCRdb lists each CDR3 protein once, without DNA. The sample has just over 60,000 distinct CDR3 sequences; the top ten hold around 4%. CDR1 is MDHEN and CDR2 is SYDVKM in the germline V gene. This CDR3 region has 14 residues. The sample comprised naive CXCR3- CD8+ T cells from blood. The subset here: CD45RO-CCR7+CD27+CD95- naive CD8+ T cells lacking CXCR3 (TNR3-). The sequence was obtained from a human donor in good health. Some clones in this sample may be carry-over from other donors' samples. The chain has TRBV28 and TRBJ1-1; TCRdb lists TRBD1, though no DNA is available to test this call. The CDR3 sequence: CASSFNRGFTEAFF.